This TCR beta chain was identified during a study of blood T cell repertoires in COVID-19 (dated by TCRdb to about 2020). About the investigation overall: Collaborator samples came from the United States, Italy and Spain and covered acute and convalescent phases of COVID-19. A de-identified subject ID, COVID-19 status, age in years and sex were almost always included in the sample metadata. Samples came from the ongoing ImmuneRACE study (first 160 participants) plus 1,254 subjects from 6 global collaborators. Where available, HLA class I and class II types were taken from metadata supplied by the sample provider and were not determined by assay-based typing. Deeply sampled blood TCRbeta repertoires from subjects exposed to, actively infected with, or recovered from COVID-19 were included in the dataset. The repertoires were released in a freely available public database meant as a resource for research on the immune response to SARS-CoV-2. The prospective study material was composed of cDNA or gDNA derived from T cells, B-cell-depleted T cells, or PBMCs. Summary of the overall study and its limitations: The quantity of clinical and demographic metadata differed by source and by participant and was supplied without curation.

The germline V gene provides CDR1 LGHNA and CDR2 YNFKEQ. At the junction V is shortened by 1 base and J by 3 bases, with 14 bases in between. The CDR3 contains 16 residues, cysteine and phenylalanine counted. The entry retains the CDR3 DNA only, 48 bases that are in frame from base 1. Each collaborating institution followed its own protocols to collect whole blood in K2EDTA tubes. Collaborator samples were shipped for TCRbeta analysis as frozen whole blood, isolated PBMCs, or DNA extracted from either sample type. Of note for this clone: This receptor's antigen is unknown. Nothing much larger sits one base from this clone, and base qualities are not available.

TCRbeta CDR3 regions were amplified from genomic DNA by means of the immunoSEQ Assay, a bias-controlled multiplex PCR. The paper's processing steps were these. The number of nucleated cells in each sample was estimated by amplification of reference gene primers within the assay. To quantify the absolute abundance of each unique TCRbeta CDR3 rearrangement, sequence reads were collapsed and filtered. For each sample, productive Simpson clonality was calculated as the square root of Simpson's diversity index across productive rearrangements. Held by TCRdb, this immuneACCESS table contains in-frame sequences only and omits some clones. Under half of the omission traces to an unresolved V gene where checked; the cause of the rest is unknown. The DNA gave D and trimming, while V, J and clone size come from that table. The sample table holds fewer than 90,000 clones, of which about 83% were seen once. Of the sample, 40% to 60% falls within the top ten clones.

Sequenced: peripheral blood. The chain uses TRBV4-2 and TRBJ2-3; TRBD2 is possibly the D segment (6 matching bases). The clonotype was recovered from a human donor in a cohort sampled during active COVID-19. The DNA reads as follows: TGTGCCAGCAGCCAAGGTAGAGGGGACTGGACAGATACGCAGTATTTT. Its protein is CASSQGRGDWTDTQYF.